The 15 T cell receptor beta chains in this list originate from one sample, sequenced in a study of cytomegalovirus exposure and HLA in healthy donors. Amplification used 60 Vbeta primers and 13 Jbeta primers. The protocol was immunoSEQ multiplex PCR, while the TCRdb copy is restricted to in-frame clones and leaves out a portion. The sample lists roughly 150,000 clones, 80% to 85% occurring once. The sequencing input was PBMCs. These receptors came from a boy under 10 years old in good health and CMV-seronegative.

This rearrangement joins TRBV4-3 to TRBJ2-7; D is ambiguous. This CDR3 is built from 15 residues. From germline, CDR1 is LGHNA and CDR2 YSLEER. Trimming pared 0 bases from V and 2 bases from J, leaving 11 bases between. The CDR3 bases are TGCGCCAGCAGCCAAGAGTTTGAGGTTGCCTACGAGCAGTACTTC. Amino acids: CASSQEFEVAYEQYF.

In DNA form, the CDR3 reads TGTGCCAGCAGGTCGACTAGAAGCACCGGGGAGCTGTTTTTT. Residues: CASRSTRSTGELFF. This chain connects TRBV6-5 to TRBJ2-2; D is perhaps TRBD2 (6 bases). The CDR3 is 14 amino acids. Trimming cost V 6 bases and J 4 bases, with 12 bases left between them. Germline loops: CDR1 MNHEY, CDR2 SVGAGI.

V gene TRBV5-6 combines with J gene TRBJ1-2, with 8 bases identical to TRBD1. V shed 5 bases and J 5 bases; nucleotides not matched to a gene: 11. Germline CDR1 SGHDT, CDR2 YYEEEE. The CDR3 has 15 amino acids. The CDR3 reads CASSLRTGKVYGYTF. CDR3 in DNA: TGTGCCAGCAGTTTGCGGACAGGGAAGGTTTATGGCTACACCTTC.

The chain is built from TRBV28 and TRBJ1-3, with D perhaps matching TRBD1 (6 bases). V lost 4 bases, J lost 2 bases, and 12 bases lay in between. This CDR3 is built from 15 residues. Germline CDR1 is MDHEN and CDR2 is SYDVKM. Here the CDR3 reads CASSYRAGTGNTIYF. The CDR3 DNA is TGTGCCAGCAGTTACAGGGCTGGAACTGGAAACACCATATATTTT.

This clone has only one observation. An end of the junction differs from the germline gene, which may be a read error. The chain employs TRBV6-5 and TRBJ1-1; D gene unclear. Per germline, CDR1 MNHEY and CDR2 SVGAGI. This CDR3 is 13 amino acids long. CDR3 amino acids: CASRDPEVAEAFF. The DNA for the CDR3 is TGTGCCAGCAGAGACCCCGAGGTGGCTGAGGCTTTCTTT.

The V call is TRBV2, the J call TRBJ2-6, with TRBD1 matching over 10 bases. The CDR3 covers 19 residues. V was pared by 3 bases and J by 0 bases, with 8 bases of the junction left unmatched. The germline V gene has CDR1 SNHLY and CDR2 FYNNEI. CDR3 nucleotides: TGTGCCAGCAGTGACCTCCAGGGGACAGGGGCCTCTGGGGCCAACGTCCTGACTTTC. Translating gives CASSDLQGTGASGANVLTF.

The genes are TRBV30 and TRBJ2-7; TRBD1 matches at 11 bases. Per germline, CDR1 GTSNPN and CDR2 SVGIG (reference sequence). The CDR3 length is 14 residues. V shed 2 bases, J shed 2 bases, and the junction held 2 bases outside the gene matches. CDR3 residues: CAWSRGQGAYEQYF. CDR3 in DNA: TGTGCCTGGAGTCGGGGACAGGGGGCCTACGAGCAGTACTTC.

The chain is built from TRBV5-6 and TRBJ1-2, with 7 bases fitting TRBD1. Germline V CDR1 and CDR2: SGHDT, YYEEEE. This CDR3 comprises 18 residues. Trimming removed 1 base from V and 3 bases from J; junction bases left unmatched: 15. The CDR3, as DNA: TGTGCCAGCAGCTTGAATTTCGAGACAGGGTCGGGAGACTATGGCTACACCTTC. It encodes CASSLNFETGSGDYGYTF.

This chain joins TRBV5-4 and TRBJ2-3, with D perhaps matching TRBD1 (5 bases). V was shortened by 5 bases and J by 5 bases, with 15 bases between the two germline ends. This CDR3 has 14 amino acids. Germline V CDR1 and CDR2: SGHNT, YYREEE (reference sequence). CDR3 bases: TGTGCCAGCAGAGATACACGTAGGGGAGATACGCAGTATTTT. Protein product: CASRDTRRGDTQYF.

The chain carries TRBV9 and TRBJ1-2; 9 bases map to TRBD1. The CDR3 totals 14 residues. Germline trimming cut 5 bases from V and 6 bases from J; bases unmatched to any gene: 8. CDR1 and CDR2 (germline): SGDLS, YYNGEE. DNA of the CDR3: TGTGCCAGCAGTGAACTACAGGGGGCGCATGGCTACACCTTC. The encoded protein is CASSELQGAHGYTF.

The gene calls are TRBV6-5 and TRBJ1-1, with unresolved D. From germline, CDR1 is MNHEY and CDR2 SVGAGI. The germline V and J ends were trimmed by 2 bases and 6 bases, with 10 bases remaining between them. The CDR3 has 13 residues. The CDR3: CASSYRRRAEAFF. The CDR3 DNA reads TGTGCCAGCAGTTACAGACGGAGGGCTGAAGCTTTCTTT.

V gene TRBV2 combines with J gene TRBJ1-3; D is uncertain. Germline V CDR1 and CDR2: SNHLY, FYNNEI. The CDR3 is made up of 15 amino acids. Trimming removed 5 bases from V and 0 bases from J, with 11 bases in between. The CDR3 loop is CASSSERFSGNTIYF. The CDR3, as DNA: TGTGCCAGCAGTTCGGAGCGGTTCTCTGGAAACACCATATATTTT.

V usage is TRBV5-1 and J usage is TRBJ2-5; D may be TRBD2 (6 bases). There are 15 residues in the CDR3. V dropped 5 bases and J dropped 4 bases, with 18 bases sitting between them. Germline-derived CDR1 and CDR2 are SGHRS and YFSETQ. The CDR3 here is CASSSLTSPVETQYF. CDR3 bases: TGCGCCAGCAGTTCACTGACTAGTCCGGTAGAGACCCAGTACTTC.

The chain has TRBV18 and TRBJ2-5, with 7 bases matching TRBD1. The CDR3 has 15 amino acids. CDR1 and CDR2 (germline): KGHSH, LQKENI. Trimming removed 6 bases from V and 2 bases from J; junction bases left unmatched: 9. CDR3 DNA sequence: TGTGCCAGCTCCCTCAGGACAGGCCCACAAGAGACCCAGTACTTC. Translated: CASSLRTGPQETQYF.

The chain uses TRBV5-1 and TRBJ2-7; TRBD2 aligns across 8 bases. CDR1 and CDR2 (germline): SGHRS, YFSETQ. This CDR3 contains 14 residues. V was pared by 5 bases and J by 3 bases, with 7 bases of the junction left unmatched. Here the CDR3 reads CASRIGTRGYEQYF. The DNA for the CDR3 is TGCGCCAGCAGGATAGGGACTAGGGGCTACGAGCAGTACTTC.